One and the same sample provided the 25 T cell receptor beta chains below, sequenced in a study of cytomegalovirus exposure and HLA in healthy donors. Here immunoSEQ multiplex PCR was the method, and the copy in TCRdb shows in-frame clones only, minus some. This sample has approximately 210,000 clones, with 88% found just once. Sequenced sample: PBMCs. The receptor source for this set is a woman between 18 and 29 years old in good health and CMV-seronegative.

This chain uses TRBV4-2 with TRBJ1-1; TRBD1 matches 8 bases. Trimming cost V 1 base and J 4 bases; bases outside gene matches: 14. From germline, CDR1 is LGHNA and CDR2 YNFKEQ. CDR3 length equals 18 residues. This chain's CDR3 is CASSQVDRGILRGTEAFF. In nucleotides, the CDR3 is TGTGCCAGCAGCCAAGTAGACAGGGGAATTCTAAGGGGCACTGAAGCTTTCTTT.

The chain joins TRBV27 to TRBJ1-2, with D maybe TRBD1 (6 bases). CDR1 and CDR2 (germline): MNHEY, SMNVEV (reference sequence). The CDR3 has 14 amino acids. V gave up 6 bases and J gave up 3 bases, with 14 bases separating them. The CDR3 here is CASSLQGPDYGYTF. In DNA, the CDR3 is TGTGCCAGCAGCCTTCAGGGGCCCGACTATGGCTACACCTTC.

The chain has TRBV19 and TRBJ1-2; D possibly corresponds to TRBD1 (6 bases). The germline V gene has CDR1 LNHDA and CDR2 SQIVND (reference sequence). Trimming removed 6 bases from V and 0 bases from J, with 14 bases in between. The CDR3 is made up of 15 amino acids. The CDR3 protein is CASRTRGAANYGYTF. Written as DNA, the CDR3 is TGTGCCAGTAGGACCCGGGGGGCCGCTAACTATGGCTACACCTTC.

V and J are TRBV7-9 and TRBJ2-7; D is unclear. The germline V gene encodes CDR1 SEHNR and CDR2 FQNEAQ (reference sequence). The V end was cut by 3 bases, the J end by 2 bases, with 11 bases between. CDR3 length: 14 amino acids. CDR3 protein: CASSFGTTAYEQYF. In DNA form, the CDR3 reads TGTGCCAGCAGCTTTGGTACGACTGCCTACGAGCAGTACTTC.

There are many counts of this clone. The chain recombines TRBV6-4 with TRBJ2-1; D is unclear. Between the trimmed V and J ends, which lost 5 bases and 5 bases, there was a span of 10 bases. This CDR3 comprises 13 residues. Per germline, CDR1 MRHNA and CDR2 SNTAGT. The CDR3 sequence: CASSPTDNNEQFF. CDR3 bases: TGTGCCAGCAGTCCCACAGACAACAATGAGCAGTTCTTC.

The sample holds one count of this clone. This chain uses TRBV27 with TRBJ1-5; possible D gene TRBD1, 6 bases. The V and J ends lost 3 bases and 0 bases respectively, with 9 bases between them. Germline assignment: CDR1 MNHEY and CDR2 SMNVEV (reference sequence). CDR3 length: 15 residues. The CDR3, as DNA: TGTGCCAGCAGTTTGGGGGACAATAGCAATCAGCCCCAGCATTTT. It translates to CASSLGDNSNQPQHF.

The J gene is TRBJ2-1, the V gene TRBV6-5; 7 positions match TRBD2. With 2 bases clipped from V and 9 bases from J, the junction kept 10 bases outside the gene matches. The length of the CDR3 is 15 residues. Germline V lookup: CDR1 MNHEY, CDR2 SVGAGI. In nucleotides, the CDR3 is TGTGCCAGCAGTTACGTCGGACTAGGAGTCGGTGAGCAGTTCTTC. Protein product: CASSYVGLGVGEQFF.

CDR3 sequence: CASSLAGGDNEKLFF. CDR3 bases: TGTGCCAGCAGCTTAGCTGGGGGGGATAATGAAAAACTGTTTTTT. The J gene is TRBJ1-4, the V gene TRBV7-2; tentative D call: TRBD1 (5 bases). Germline CDR1 SGHTA, CDR2 FQGNSA. CDR3 length: 15 amino acids. The V end was cut by 0 bases, the J end by 4 bases, with 9 bases between.

The chain combines TRBV27 with TRBJ2-7; 10 positions agree with TRBD2. CDR3 length: 16 amino acids. Germline loops: CDR1 MNHEY, CDR2 SMNVEV (reference sequence). V shed 5 bases and J 5 bases; nucleotides not matched to a gene: 12. This CDR3 is CASSVHTSGIKDEQYF. CDR3 nucleotides: TGTGCCAGCAGTGTCCATACTAGCGGGATTAAGGACGAGCAGTACTTC.

This chain connects TRBV15 to TRBJ1-1, with D perhaps TRBD1 (5 bases). Per germline, CDR1 LNHNV and CDR2 YYDKDF (reference sequence). The CDR3 covers 17 residues. The V gene lost 0 bases and the J gene lost 0 bases, with 14 bases spanning the gap. CDR3 sequence: CATSRDFIVRVNTEAFF. CDR3 nucleotide sequence: TGTGCCACCAGCAGAGATTTTATAGTCAGGGTGAACACTGAAGCTTTCTTT.

This clone came up once. The chain employs TRBV28 and TRBJ1-2; D remains ambiguous. Germline lookup yields CDR1 MDHEN and CDR2 SYDVKM. V lost 1 base and J lost 3, with 9 bases in between. This CDR3 is 14 amino acids long. The CDR3 sequence: CASSLSAGDYGYTF. The CDR3 coding sequence is TGTGCCAGCAGTTTATCTGCCGGAGACTATGGCTACACCTTC.

V gene TRBV30 combines with J gene TRBJ2-5; 7 bases map to TRBD1. This CDR3 spans 14 amino acids. CDR1 and CDR2 from the germline V gene are GTSNPN and SVGIG (reference sequence). Trimming at V came to 1 base and at J to 4 bases, leaving 6 bases not matched to a gene. The CDR3 nucleotides are TGTGCCTGGAGTGCCCAGGGGGATAGAGAGACCCAGTACTTC. It encodes CAWSAQGDRETQYF. Combining the CDR3 with reference TRBV30 and TRBJ2-5 gives the whole variable domain SQTIHQWPATLVQPVGSPLSLECTVEGTSNPNLYWYRQAAGRGLQLLFYSVGIGQISSEVPQNLSASRPQDRQFILSSKKLLLSDSGFYLCAWSAQGDRETQYFGPGTRLLVL.

The chain combines TRBV4-2 with TRBJ2-1, with TRBD2 matching over 15 bases. After removal of 4 bases from V and 9 bases from J, the junction contained 7 bases not matched to a gene. CDR1 LGHNA and CDR2 YNFKEQ come from the germline V gene. This CDR3 is 16 amino acids long. CDR3 nucleotide sequence: TGTGCCAGCAGCCTTGGACTAGCGGGAGGGTTTGGTGAGCAGTTCTTC. Amino acids: CASSLGLAGGFGEQFF.

This chain links TRBV7-9 with TRBJ2-1, with 9 bases fitting TRBD2. Trimming took 5 bases from V and 2 from J; bases not matched to a gene: 1. Germline CDR1 and CDR2: SEHNR and FQNEAQ (reference sequence). The CDR3 consists of 14 residues. The CDR3 nucleotides are TGTGCCAGCAGCCGGACTAGCGCCTACAATGAGCAGTTCTTC. Its translation is CASSRTSAYNEQFF.

J is TRBJ1-5 and V is TRBV30; D call uncertain. The CDR3 runs to 13 residues. Looked up from germline, CDR1 is GTSNPN and CDR2 is SVGIG (reference sequence). V gave up 2 bases and J gave up 5 bases, with 10 bases separating them. This CDR3 is CAWSPDGDQPQHF. The CDR3 region has the DNA TGTGCCTGGAGTCCGGACGGGGATCAGCCCCAGCATTTT.

The genes are TRBV7-9 and TRBJ2-3; TRBD2 matches 11 bases. J gave up 0 bases and V 4 bases, and 3 bases lay outside the gene matches. The CDR3 sequence is 16 residues long. CDR1 is SEHNR and CDR2 is FQNEAQ in the germline V gene (reference sequence). In nucleotides, the CDR3 is TGTGCCAGCAGCTGGCGGACTAGCGGGAGCACAGATACGCAGTATTTT. This sequence encodes CASSWRTSGSTDTQYF.

The V call is TRBV29-1, the J call TRBJ1-1; no clear D gene. V gave up 6 bases and J gave up 1 base, with 12 bases separating them. The CDR3 is 13 amino acids. Per germline, CDR1 SQVTM and CDR2 ANQGSEA. The CDR3 here is CSVKQNSNTEAFF. For the CDR3, the DNA is TGCAGCGTCAAACAGAACTCGAACACTGAAGCTTTCTTT.

The chain recombines TRBV7-6 with TRBJ2-5, with 9 bases lining up with TRBD1. CDR1 SGHVS and CDR2 FNYEAQ come from the germline V gene. V gave up 4 bases and J gave up 4 bases; unmatched junction bases: 4. The CDR3 is made up of 14 amino acids. Here the CDR3 reads CASSYGQGRETQYF. In DNA form, the CDR3 reads TGTGCCAGCAGCTACGGACAGGGGAGAGAGACCCAGTACTTC.

This chain joins TRBV7-2 and TRBJ1-4, with TRBD1 identical over 9 bases. The CDR3 contains 14 residues. The ends lost 2 bases at V and 7 bases at J; junction bases unmatched: 2. CDR1 SGHTA and CDR2 FQGNSA come from the germline V gene. The CDR3 DNA sequence: TGTGCCAGCAGCTTAACAGGGGGCCTTGAAAAACTGTTTTTT. It encodes CASSLTGGLEKLFF.

The CDR3 nucleotides read TGTGCCATCAGCCCCCAGAGCCTACAGCTCGCCTACGAGCAGTACTTC. This encodes CAISPQSLQLAYEQYF. V is TRBV10-3 and J is TRBJ2-7; D not resolved. Trimming stripped 6 bases from V and 2 bases from J, with 20 bases between. Per germline, CDR1 ENHRY and CDR2 SYGVKD. The CDR3 covers 16 residues.

The chain couples TRBV7-3 to TRBJ2-1; 9 bases map to TRBD2. This CDR3 has 15 amino acids. J was trimmed by 5 bases and V by 5 bases; bases with no gene match: 7. The germline V gene encodes CDR1 SGHTA and CDR2 FQGTGA. CDR3 residues: CASSPIAGEDNEQFF. CDR3 in DNA: TGTGCCAGCAGCCCAATAGCGGGAGAGGACAATGAGCAGTTCTTC. Full variable domain (missing parts from reference TRBV7-3 and TRBJ2-1): GAGVSQTPSNKVTEKGKYVELRCDPISGHTALYWYRQSLGQGPEFLIYFQGTGAADDSGLPNDRFFAVRPEGSVSTLKIQRTERGDSAVYLCASSPIAGEDNEQFFGPGTRLTVL.

The table lists this clone with a count of one. V and J are TRBV9 and TRBJ2-3; possibly TRBD2 for D (7 bases). This CDR3 has 16 amino acids. Germline V lookup: CDR1 SGDLS, CDR2 YYNGEE. Trimming cost V 4 bases and J 0 bases, with 15 bases left between them. The CDR3 DNA is TGTGCCAGCAGCCCACTAGGGGGGGATAGCACAGATACGCAGTATTTT. The encoded protein is CASSPLGGDSTDTQYF.

In nucleotides, the CDR3 is TGTGCCAGCAGCTCAACAGGAGACTCTGGAAACACCATATATTTT. Its translation: CASSSTGDSGNTIYF. The chain combines TRBV13 with TRBJ1-3; maybe TRBD1 (5 bases). The CDR3 loop spans 15 amino acids. Trimming left V 4 bases short and J 0 bases short, with 10 bases between. Germline lookup yields CDR1 PRHDT and CDR2 FYEKMQ (reference sequence).

The chain carries TRBV27 and TRBJ2-7, with 7 bases aligning to TRBD1. The CDR3 is made up of 15 amino acids. The V segment lost 2 bases and the J segment 4 bases; nucleotides outside the gene matches: 8. CDR1 is MNHEY and CDR2 is SMNVEV in the germline V gene (reference sequence). The CDR3 nucleotides are TGTGCCAGCAGTTTACAGATGACAGGGCTATACGAGCAGTACTTC. Amino acids: CASSLQMTGLYEQYF.

The rearrangement uses TRBV9 and TRBJ1-3; D ambiguous. This CDR3 spans 13 amino acids. Germline V gene data show CDR1 as SGDLS and CDR2 as YYNGEE. With 4 bases removed from V and 1 base from J, the gap between germline ends came to 6 bases. The CDR3 DNA sequence: TGTGCCAGCAGCCCCCCTTCTGGAAACACCATATATTTT. Translated, it gives CASSPPSGNTIYF.